This TCR beta chain comes out of a study of tissue T cells after allogeneic stem cell transplantation. Study-level information: Graft-versus-host disease patients received grafts, several unmodified and three CD34-selected to deplete T cells. General study points: Blood and spleen captured only part of the tissue TCR repertoire.

Concerning this clone itself: Its target is not known.

TCRdb's table, derived via immunoSEQ multiplex PCR, lists solely in-frame clones and lacks some. The table lists roughly 2,100 clones, approximately 60% of them singletons. This CDR3 contains 13 residues. Germline CDR1 and CDR2: ENHRY and SYGVKD. J was trimmed by 6 bases and V by 3 bases; bases with no gene match: 4. Enrolled prospectively were adult allogeneic hematopoietic cell transplant recipients whose graft-versus-host disease was steroid-refractory. GI sites, liver, skin and spleen were taken after median 9.75 post-mortem hours. J is TRBJ2-7 and V is TRBV10-3, with TRBD2 matching over 8 bases. This sequence was found in an older male patient with steroid-refractory graft-versus-host disease after an allogeneic stem cell transplant. Some T cells may have originated in the graft donor. The specimen was transverse colon tissue, collected at autopsy. The CDR3 spells CAISEGTRGEQYF. In DNA, the CDR3 is TGTGCCATCAGTGAAGGGACTAGGGGCGAGCAGTACTTC.